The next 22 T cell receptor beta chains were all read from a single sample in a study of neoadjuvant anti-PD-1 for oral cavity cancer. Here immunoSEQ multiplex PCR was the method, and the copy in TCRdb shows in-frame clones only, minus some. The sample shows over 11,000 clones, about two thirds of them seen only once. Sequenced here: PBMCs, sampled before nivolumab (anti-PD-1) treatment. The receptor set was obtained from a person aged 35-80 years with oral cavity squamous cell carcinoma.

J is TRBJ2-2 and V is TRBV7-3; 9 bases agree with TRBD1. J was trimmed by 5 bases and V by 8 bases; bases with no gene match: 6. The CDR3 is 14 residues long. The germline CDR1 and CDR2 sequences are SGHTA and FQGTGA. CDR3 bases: TGTGCCAGCGCCCGGGGACAGGGAACCGGGGAGCTGTTTTTT. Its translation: CASARGQGTGELFF.

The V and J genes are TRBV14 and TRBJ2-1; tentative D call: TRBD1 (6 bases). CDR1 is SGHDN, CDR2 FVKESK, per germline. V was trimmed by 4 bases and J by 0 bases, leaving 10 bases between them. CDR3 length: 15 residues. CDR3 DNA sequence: TGTGCCAGCAGCCGCCGGGACAACTCCTACAATGAGCAGTTCTTC. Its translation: CASSRRDNSYNEQFF.

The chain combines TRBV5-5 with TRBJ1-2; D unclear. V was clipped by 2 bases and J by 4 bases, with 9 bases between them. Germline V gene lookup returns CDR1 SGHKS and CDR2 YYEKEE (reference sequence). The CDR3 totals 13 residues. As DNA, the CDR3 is TGTGCCAGCAGCTTAGCTGTTATCTATGGCTACACCTTC. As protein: CASSLAVIYGYTF. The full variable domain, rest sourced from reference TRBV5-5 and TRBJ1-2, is DAGVTQSPTHLIKTRGQQVTLRCSPISGHKSVSWYQQVLGQGPQFIFQYYEKEERGRGNFPDRFSARQFPNYSSELNVNALLLGDSALYLCASSLAVIYGYTFGSGTRLTVV.

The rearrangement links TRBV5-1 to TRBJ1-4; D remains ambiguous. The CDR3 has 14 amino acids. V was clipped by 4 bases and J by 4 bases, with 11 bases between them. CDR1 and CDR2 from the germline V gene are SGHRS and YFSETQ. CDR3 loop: CASSMGGINEKLFF. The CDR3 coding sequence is TGCGCCAGCAGCATGGGAGGCATTAATGAAAAACTGTTTTTT.

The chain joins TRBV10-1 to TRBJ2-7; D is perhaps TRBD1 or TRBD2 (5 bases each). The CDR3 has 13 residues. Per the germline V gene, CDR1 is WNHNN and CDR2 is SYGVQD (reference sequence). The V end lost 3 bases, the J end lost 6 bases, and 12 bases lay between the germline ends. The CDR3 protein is CASSDNLGTEQYF. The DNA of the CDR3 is TGCGCCAGCAGTGATAATTTGGGGACCGAGCAGTACTTC.

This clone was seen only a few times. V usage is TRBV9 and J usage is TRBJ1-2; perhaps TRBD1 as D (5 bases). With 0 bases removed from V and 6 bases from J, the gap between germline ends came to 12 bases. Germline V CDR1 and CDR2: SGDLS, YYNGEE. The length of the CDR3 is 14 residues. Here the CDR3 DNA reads TGTGCCAGCAGCGTAGATCTCGGAGGGGATGGCTACACCTTC. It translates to CASSVDLGGDGYTF.

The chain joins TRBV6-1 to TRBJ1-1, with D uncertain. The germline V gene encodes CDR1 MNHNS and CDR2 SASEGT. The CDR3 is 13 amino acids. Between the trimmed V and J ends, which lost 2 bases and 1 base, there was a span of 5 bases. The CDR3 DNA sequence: TGTGCCAGCAGTGAAAGGGAGAACACTGAAGCTTTCTTT. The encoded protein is CASSERENTEAFF.

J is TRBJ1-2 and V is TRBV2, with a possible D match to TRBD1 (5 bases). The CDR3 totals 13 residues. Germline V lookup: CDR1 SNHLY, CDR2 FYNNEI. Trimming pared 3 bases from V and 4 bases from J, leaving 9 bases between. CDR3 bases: TGTGCCAGCAGTGACATGGGGGGCTATGGCTACACCTTC. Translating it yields CASSDMGGYGYTF.

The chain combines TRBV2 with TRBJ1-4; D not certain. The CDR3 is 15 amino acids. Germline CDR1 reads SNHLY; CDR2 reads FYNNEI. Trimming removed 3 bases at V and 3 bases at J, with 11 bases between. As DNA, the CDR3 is TGTGCCAGCAGTGAGTTGGAAGGCCCTAATGAAAAACTGTTTTTT. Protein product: CASSELEGPNEKLFF.

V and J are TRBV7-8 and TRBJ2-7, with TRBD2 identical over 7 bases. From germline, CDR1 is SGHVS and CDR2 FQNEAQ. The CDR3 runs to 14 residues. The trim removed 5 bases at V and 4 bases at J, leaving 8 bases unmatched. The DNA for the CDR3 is TGTGCCAGCAGCCAAACCCAGGGAGGGTACGAGCAGTACTTC. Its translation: CASSQTQGGYEQYF. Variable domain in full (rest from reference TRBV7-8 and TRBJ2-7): GAGVSQSPRYKVAKRGQDVALRCDPISGHVSLFWYQQALGQGPEFLTYFQNEAQLDKSGLPSDRFFAERPEGSVSTLKIQRTQQEDSAVYLCASSQTQGGYEQYFGPGTRLTVT.

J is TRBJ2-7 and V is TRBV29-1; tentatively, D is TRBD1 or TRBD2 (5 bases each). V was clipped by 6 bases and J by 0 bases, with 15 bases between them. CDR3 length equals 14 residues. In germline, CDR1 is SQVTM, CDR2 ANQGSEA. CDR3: CSVGSLGVSYEQYF. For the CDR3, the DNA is TGCAGCGTGGGGAGTCTAGGGGTCTCCTACGAGCAGTACTTC.

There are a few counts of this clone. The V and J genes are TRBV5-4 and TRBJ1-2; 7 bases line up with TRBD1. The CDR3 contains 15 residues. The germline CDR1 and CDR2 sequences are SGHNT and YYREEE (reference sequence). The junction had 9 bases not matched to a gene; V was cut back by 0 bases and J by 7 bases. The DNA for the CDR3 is TGTGCCAGCAGCTTGGCCAGGGGACAGTCGGTTGGCTACACCTTC. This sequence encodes CASSLARGQSVGYTF.

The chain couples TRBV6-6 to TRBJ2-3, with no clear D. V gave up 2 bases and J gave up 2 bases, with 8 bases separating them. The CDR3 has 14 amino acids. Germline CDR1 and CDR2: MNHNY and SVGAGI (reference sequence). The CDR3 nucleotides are TGTGCCAGCAGTTACCTGCTTAACACAGATACGCAGTATTTT. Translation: CASSYLLNTDTQYF.

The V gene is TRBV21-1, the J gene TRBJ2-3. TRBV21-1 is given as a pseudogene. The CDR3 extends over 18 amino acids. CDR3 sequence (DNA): TGTGCCAGCAGCAAACCCCGGTGGGGCGGGCTTAGCACAGATACGCAGTATTTT. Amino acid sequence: CASSKPRWGGLSTDTQYF.

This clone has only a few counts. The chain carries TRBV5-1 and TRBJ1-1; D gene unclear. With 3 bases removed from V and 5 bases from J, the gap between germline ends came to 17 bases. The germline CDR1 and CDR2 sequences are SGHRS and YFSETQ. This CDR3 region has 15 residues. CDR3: CASSYGGLGNTEAFF. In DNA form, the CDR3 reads TGCGCCAGCAGCTACGGTGGATTGGGGAATACTGAAGCTTTCTTT.

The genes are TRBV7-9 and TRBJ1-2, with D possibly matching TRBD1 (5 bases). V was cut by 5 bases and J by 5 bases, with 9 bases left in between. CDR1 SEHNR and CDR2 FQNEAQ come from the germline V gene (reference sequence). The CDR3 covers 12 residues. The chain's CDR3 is CASSADSYGYTF. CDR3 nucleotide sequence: TGTGCCAGCAGCGCCGACAGTTATGGCTACACCTTC.

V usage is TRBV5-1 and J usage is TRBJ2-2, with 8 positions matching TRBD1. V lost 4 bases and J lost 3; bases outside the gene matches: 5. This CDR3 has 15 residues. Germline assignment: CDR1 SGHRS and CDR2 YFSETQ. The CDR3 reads CASSIPTGDTGELFF. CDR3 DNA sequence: TGCGCCAGCAGCATACCGACAGGGGACACCGGGGAGCTGTTTTTT.

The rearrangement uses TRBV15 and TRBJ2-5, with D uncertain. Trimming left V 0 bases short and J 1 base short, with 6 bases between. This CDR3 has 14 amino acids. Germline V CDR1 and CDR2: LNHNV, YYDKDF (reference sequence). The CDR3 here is CATSRDLLQETQYF. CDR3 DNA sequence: TGTGCCACCAGCAGAGATTTACTCCAAGAGACCCAGTACTTC.

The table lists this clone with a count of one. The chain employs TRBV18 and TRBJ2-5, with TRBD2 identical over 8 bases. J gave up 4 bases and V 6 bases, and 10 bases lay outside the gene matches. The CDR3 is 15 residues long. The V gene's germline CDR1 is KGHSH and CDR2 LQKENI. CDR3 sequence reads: CASSPSGTSGETQYF. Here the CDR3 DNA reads TGTGCCAGCTCTCCCTCCGGGACTAGTGGAGAGACCCAGTACTTC.

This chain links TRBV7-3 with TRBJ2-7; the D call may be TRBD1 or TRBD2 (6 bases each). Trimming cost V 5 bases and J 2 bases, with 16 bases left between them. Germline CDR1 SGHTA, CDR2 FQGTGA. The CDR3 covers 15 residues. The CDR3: CASSPGTGAPYEQYF. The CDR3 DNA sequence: TGTGCCAGCAGCCCAGGGACGGGGGCCCCCTACGAGCAGTACTTC. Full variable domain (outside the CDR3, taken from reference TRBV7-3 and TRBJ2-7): GAGVSQTPSNKVTEKGKYVELRCDPISGHTALYWYRQSLGQGPEFLIYFQGTGAADDSGLPNDRFFAVRPEGSVSTLKIQRTERGDSAVYLCASSPGTGAPYEQYFGPGTRLTVT.

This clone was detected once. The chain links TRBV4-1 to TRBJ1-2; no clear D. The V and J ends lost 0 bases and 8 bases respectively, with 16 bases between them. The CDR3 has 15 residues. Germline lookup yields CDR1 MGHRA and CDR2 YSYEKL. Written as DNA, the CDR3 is TGCGCCAGCAGCCAAGATGTAAGGCGGATGGGAGGCTACACCTTC. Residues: CASSQDVRRMGGYTF.

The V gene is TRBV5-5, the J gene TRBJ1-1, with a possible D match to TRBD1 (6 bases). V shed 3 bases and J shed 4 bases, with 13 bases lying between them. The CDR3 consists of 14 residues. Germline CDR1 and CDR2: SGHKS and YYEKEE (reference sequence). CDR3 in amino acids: CASSSLQGFTEAFF. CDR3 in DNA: TGTGCCAGCAGCTCCTTACAGGGCTTCACTGAAGCTTTCTTT. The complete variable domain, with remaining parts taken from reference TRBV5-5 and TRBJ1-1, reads DAGVTQSPTHLIKTRGQQVTLRCSPISGHKSVSWYQQVLGQGPQFIFQYYEKEERGRGNFPDRFSARQFPNYSSELNVNALLLGDSALYLCASSSLQGFTEAFFGQGTRLTVV.